The 31 T cell receptor beta chains below all came from one sample that was sequenced in a study of T cell responses to AZD1222 COVID-19 vaccine. Data came from immunoSEQ multiplex PCR; TCRdb stores just in-frame clones and leaves some out. The data hold 100,000 to 110,000 clones, with about 87% observed a single time. The sample consisted of peripheral blood, taken on day 0 of MenACWY control vaccination. These receptor sequences come from an adult in good health.

The chain has TRBV5-1 and TRBJ1-2; 10 bases agree with TRBD1. CDR3 length: 15 residues. The V segment lost 1 base and the J segment 9 bases; nucleotides outside the gene matches: 9. In germline, CDR1 is SGHRS, CDR2 YFSETQ. CDR3 in amino acids: CASSLLEGTGERYTF. CDR3 coding DNA: TGCGCCAGCAGCTTGTTGGAGGGGACAGGGGAGCGCTACACCTTC.

The chain has TRBV7-2 and TRBJ2-2; D gene ambiguous. The CDR3 contains 13 residues. The V gene lost 6 bases and the J gene lost 3 bases, with 8 bases spanning the gap. Germline assignment: CDR1 SGHTA and CDR2 FQGNSA. CDR3 coding DNA: TGTGCCAGCAGTTTAAGGGACACCGGGGAGCTGTTTTTT. This encodes CASSLRDTGELFF.

CDR3 DNA: TGTGCCAGCAGACAGGGTAACACTGAAGCTTTCTTT. Its protein is CASRQGNTEAFF. The chain combines TRBV28 with TRBJ1-1, with D tentatively TRBD1 (6 bases). Per germline, CDR1 MDHEN and CDR2 SYDVKM. The ends were cut back, 6 bases at V and 2 bases at J, with 7 bases in the middle. The CDR3 runs to 12 residues.

The chain has TRBV6-5 and TRBJ1-5; D unresolved. The length of the CDR3 is 14 residues. Per the germline V gene, CDR1 is MNHEY and CDR2 is SVGAGI. Trimming took 3 bases from V and 9 from J, leaving 15 bases between them. The DNA of the CDR3 is TGTGCCAGCAGTTATGGCAGCCTCCTCGGGCCCCAGCATTTT. Amino acid sequence: CASSYGSLLGPQHF.

The chain has TRBV27 and TRBJ1-1, with D tentatively TRBD1 (6 bases). The CDR3 length is 15 residues. V lost 6 bases and J 4 bases, leaving 18 bases between the germline ends. Looked up from germline, CDR1 is MNHEY and CDR2 is SMNVEV (reference sequence). In DNA, the CDR3 is TGTGCCAGCAGGCGACAGGCGCGGGTGAGCACTGAAGCTTTCTTT. Encoded protein: CASRRQARVSTEAFF.

This clone appeared once. The V gene is TRBV7-9, the J gene TRBJ2-1, with 7 bases fitting TRBD2. The junction had 5 bases not matched to a gene; V was cut back by 2 bases and J by 4 bases. The CDR3 runs to 15 residues. In germline, CDR1 is SEHNR, CDR2 FQNEAQ (reference sequence). The CDR3 nucleotides are TGTGCCAGCAGCTTACCCAGCGGGGTTTACAATGAGCAGTTCTTC. As protein: CASSLPSGVYNEQFF.

J is TRBJ1-1 and V is TRBV10-3, with TRBD1 identical over 7 bases. CDR3 length: 14 amino acids. The J segment lost 5 bases and the V segment lost 6 bases, leaving 9 bases of the junction unmatched. The germline CDR1 and CDR2 sequences are ENHRY and SYGVKD. As DNA, the CDR3 is TGTGCCATCAGATCCGACAGGGTAGTAACTGAAGCTTTCTTT. Its protein product is CAIRSDRVVTEAFF.

This chain links TRBV6-2 or TRBV6-3 with TRBJ2-5; D is unresolved. CDR1 and CDR2 from the germline V gene are MNHEY and SVGEGT. The CDR3 runs to 13 residues. V lost 6 bases to trimming and J lost 4 bases, with 12 bases between them. The CDR3 reads CASSQLPRETQYF. The CDR3 DNA is TGTGCCAGCAGCCAGCTGCCTCGAGAGACCCAGTACTTC.

The CDR3 region is CASRPPGVREQYF. DNA of the CDR3: TGCGCCAGCAGACCCCCAGGGGTTAGGGAGCAGTACTTC. V is TRBV10-2 and J is TRBJ2-7; D may be TRBD1 (6 bases). Trimming stripped 6 bases from V and 7 bases from J, with 16 bases between. This CDR3 contains 13 residues. CDR1 WSHSY and CDR2 SAAADI come from the germline V gene.

CDR3 amino acids: CASSRTGGMGQFF. CDR3 bases: TGTGCCAGCAGCCGAACAGGGGGAATGGGGCAGTTCTTC. The gene calls are TRBV3-1 (or the pseudogene TRBV3-2) and TRBJ2-1, with 8 bases aligning to TRBD1. The CDR3 is made up of 13 amino acids. Germline values: CDR1 LGHDT, CDR2 YNNKEL (reference sequence). V was clipped by 4 bases and J by 12 bases; unmatched bases: 8.

This clone was detected only once. This chain links TRBV28 with TRBJ2-3; no reliable D call. CDR3 size: 14 residues. Per the germline V gene, CDR1 is MDHEN and CDR2 is SYDVKM. With 6 bases removed from V and 0 bases from J, the gap between germline ends came to 10 bases. The CDR3 loop is CASRGGFSTDTQYF. In nucleotides, the CDR3 is TGTGCCAGCAGGGGTGGGTTCAGCACAGATACGCAGTATTTT.

This clone was counted once. This chain joins TRBV9 and TRBJ1-3; D remains unclear. Germline assignment: CDR1 SGDLS and CDR2 YYNGEE. Deletions cut 1 base from V and 0 bases from J, with 8 bases between. This CDR3 region has 15 residues. The CDR3 region is CASSVNLGSGNTIYF. The CDR3 DNA reads as TGTGCCAGCAGCGTAAACCTGGGCTCTGGAAACACCATATATTTT.

The gene calls are TRBV19 and TRBJ1-1; possibly TRBD1 for D (6 bases). V was cut by 5 bases and J by 3 bases, with 16 bases left in between. The germline V gene encodes CDR1 LNHDA and CDR2 SQIVND (reference sequence). This CDR3 is 15 amino acids long. The CDR3 bases are TGTGCCAGTAGTCCCCGGACAGCTGCCGACACTGAAGCTTTCTTT. This gives the protein CASSPRTAADTEAFF.

Comments on this clone: Mismatch with germline at one junction end may stem from a read error. This rearrangement joins TRBV10-3 to TRBJ2-7, with 10 bases aligning to TRBD1. The germline V gene has CDR1 ENHRY and CDR2 SYGVKD. This CDR3 has 13 residues. CDR3 in amino acids: CAIIEDRGYEQYF. In DNA form, the CDR3 reads TGTGCCATCATTGAGGACAGGGGGTACGAGCAGTACTTC.

This chain links TRBV7-8 with TRBJ1-6, with D perhaps matching TRBD1 (5 bases). There are 19 residues in the CDR3. Germline CDR1 is SGHVS and CDR2 is FQNEAQ. The V gene lost 2 bases and the J gene lost 0 bases, with 17 bases spanning the gap. The CDR3 DNA sequence: TGTGCCAGCAGCTTATATGGCTGGCAGGGAAGCTCCTATAATTCACCCCTCCACTTT. Translation gives CASSLYGWQGSSYNSPLHF.

This clone was seen more than once but under ten times. The rearrangement joins TRBV29-1 to TRBJ1-2; 9 bases line up with TRBD1. CDR1 and CDR2 from the germline V gene are SQVTM and ANQGSEA. Germline trimming cut 0 bases from V and 6 bases from J; bases unmatched to any gene: 8. This CDR3 comprises 15 residues. In DNA, the CDR3 is TGCAGCGTTGAAGACGCCCAGACAGGGGGGGATGGCTACACCTTC. It codes for CSVEDAQTGGDGYTF.

The V call is TRBV7-3, the J call TRBJ1-2, with TRBD1 matching 7 bases. The germline gives CDR1 SGHTA, CDR2 FQGTGA. CDR3 length: 13 residues. After removal of 5 bases from V and 8 bases from J, the junction contained 8 bases not matched to a gene. CDR3 in amino acids: CASSPDRNGGYTF. For the CDR3, the DNA is TGTGCCAGCAGCCCGGACAGGAACGGAGGCTACACCTTC.

This clone has just one count. V gene TRBV18 combines with J gene TRBJ1-5; 7 nucleotides align to TRBD1. Trimming took 8 bases from V and 4 from J; bases not matched to a gene: 2. The CDR3 is made up of 12 amino acids. Germline V gene sequence: CDR1 KGHSH, CDR2 LQKENI. DNA of the CDR3: TGTGCCAGCACGACAGGGAATCAGCCCCAGCATTTT. Translating it yields CASTTGNQPQHF.

There are a few counts of this clone. The chain carries TRBV10-2 and TRBJ2-5; TRBD1 matches 8 bases. V was clipped by 7 bases and J by 5 bases; unmatched bases: 9. This CDR3 is 14 amino acids long. Germline V gives CDR1 WSHSY, CDR2 SAAADI. The DNA for the CDR3 is TGCGCCAGCAATATTCAGGGGGCAGGGGAGACCCAGTACTTC. Amino acid sequence: CASNIQGAGETQYF.

The J gene is TRBJ2-1, the V gene TRBV14, with D uncertain. The CDR3 extends over 13 amino acids. The germline V gene has CDR1 SGHDN and CDR2 FVKESK. Trimming pared 0 bases from V and 4 bases from J, leaving 4 bases between. The CDR3 nucleotides read TGTGCCAGCAGCCAAGACGTATACAATGAGCAGTTCTTC. Protein sequence: CASSQDVYNEQFF. The whole variable domain, remainder taken from reference TRBV14 and TRBJ2-1, is EAGVTQFPSHSVIEKGQTVTLRCDPISGHDNLYWYRRVMGKEIKFLLHFVKESKQDESGMPNNRFLAERTGGTYSTLKVQPAELEDSGVYFCASSQDVYNEQFFGPGTRLTVL.

This clone occurred many times. The chain combines TRBV9 with TRBJ2-7, with 13 bases fitting TRBD2. CDR3 size: 18 residues. Germline V gene lookup returns CDR1 SGDLS and CDR2 YYNGEE. V shed 3 bases, J shed 3 bases, and the junction held 12 bases outside the gene matches. The DNA of the CDR3 is TGTGCCAGCAGCGCCCGTGGGACTAGCGGGGATCCAAACTACGAGCAGTACTTC. This encodes CASSARGTSGDPNYEQYF.

This clone came up once. The chain couples TRBV6-5 to TRBJ2-7, with D unclear. The germline V gene has CDR1 MNHEY and CDR2 SVGAGI. The CDR3 is 13 amino acids. The ends were cut back, 6 bases at V and 5 bases at J, with 14 bases in the middle. The CDR3 here is CASRAMGVDEQYF. CDR3 DNA sequence: TGTGCCAGCAGAGCGATGGGCGTCGACGAGCAGTACTTC.

The chain combines TRBV12-3 or TRBV12-4 with TRBJ1-1, with D perhaps TRBD1 (5 bases). V lost 2 bases and J lost 6, with 10 bases in between. The CDR3 spans 13 residues. CDR3 residues: CASSLRAGAEAFF. The CDR3 DNA follows: TGTGCCAGCAGTTTAAGGGCGGGGGCTGAAGCTTTCTTT.

CDR3 sequence: CASSPTGQITDTQYF. Here the CDR3 DNA reads TGTGCCAGTAGTCCTACGGGACAGATCACAGATACGCAGTATTTT. This rearrangement joins TRBV19 to TRBJ2-3; 7 bases map to TRBD1. Germline lookup yields CDR1 LNHDA and CDR2 SQIVND (reference sequence). The CDR3 is made up of 15 amino acids. Germline trimming cut 5 bases from V and 2 bases from J; bases unmatched to any gene: 7.

The J gene is TRBJ2-5, the V gene TRBV6-5, with 7 bases lining up with TRBD1. The V gene's germline CDR1 is MNHEY and CDR2 SVGAGI. V lost 5 bases to trimming and J lost 2 bases; unmatched junction nucleotides: 5. The CDR3 extends over 14 amino acids. For the CDR3, the DNA is TGTGCCAGCAGTCTCCGGGACAGTCAAGAGACCCAGTACTTC. Protein: CASSLRDSQETQYF.

The chain couples TRBV5-1 to TRBJ1-1, with 7 bases aligning to TRBD1. CDR1 is SGHRS and CDR2 is YFSETQ in the germline V gene. This CDR3 is 15 amino acids long. The V segment lost 0 bases and the J segment 7 bases; nucleotides outside the gene matches: 9. The CDR3 DNA is TGCGCCAGCAGCTTGGGCCAGGGGGATTCGGGTGAAGCTTTCTTT. Protein product: CASSLGQGDSGEAFF.

The V and J genes are TRBV7-2 and TRBJ2-3; 7 bases match TRBD2. The CDR3 runs 14 residues. J was trimmed by 2 bases and V by 1 base; bases with no gene match: 0. The germline V gene encodes CDR1 SGHTA and CDR2 FQGNSA. This chain's CDR3 is CASSLGLATDTQYF. In DNA, the CDR3 is TGTGCCAGCAGCTTAGGACTAGCCACAGATACGCAGTATTTT.

The gene calls are TRBV7-3 and TRBJ2-1, with a tentative D call TRBD2 (5 bases). The CDR3 loop spans 14 amino acids. Germline CDR1 and CDR2: SGHTA and FQGTGA. Deletions cut 6 bases from V and 8 bases from J, with 17 bases between. CDR3 sequence reads: CASSTTGLAHEQFF. CDR3 DNA sequence: TGTGCCAGCAGTACCACCGGCCTAGCCCATGAGCAGTTCTTC.

This sequence joins TRBV3-1 (or the pseudogene TRBV3-2) and TRBJ2-1; either TRBD1 or TRBD2 may fit D (5 bases each). V lost 1 base and J 6 bases, leaving 10 bases between the germline ends. CDR1 is LGHDT, CDR2 YNNKEL, per germline (reference sequence). CDR3 length: 14 residues. This CDR3 is CASSQGAGGNEQFF. CDR3 DNA: TGTGCCAGCAGCCAAGGGGCTGGGGGCAATGAGCAGTTCTTC.

The chain carries TRBV29-1 and TRBJ1-1; weak D call: TRBD1 (6 bases). V was shortened by 4 bases and J by 0 bases, with 21 bases between the two germline ends. The V gene's germline CDR1 is SQVTM and CDR2 ANQGSEA. The CDR3 is made up of 17 amino acids. The CDR3: CSVVGLRGQNLNTEAFF. For the CDR3, the DNA is TGCAGCGTTGTGGGGTTACGGGGACAAAATCTGAACACTGAAGCTTTCTTT. The full variable domain, in which reference TRBV29-1 and TRBJ1-1 provide the parts outside the CDR3, is SAVISQKPSRDICQRGTSLTIQCQVDSQVTMMFWYRQQPGQSLTLIATANQGSEATYESGFVIDKFPISRPNLTFSTLTVSNMSPEDSSIYLCSVVGLRGQNLNTEAFFGQGTRLTVV.

This clone appeared once. This chain connects TRBV7-2 to TRBJ2-3; D unresolved. Germline V CDR1 and CDR2: SGHTA, FQGNSA. This CDR3 region has 15 residues. Trimming removed 2 bases from V and 4 bases from J, with 13 bases in between. The CDR3 sequence is CASSLRRGVADTQYF. The CDR3 DNA reads as TGTGCCAGCAGCTTACGTCGCGGAGTTGCAGATACGCAGTATTTT.